Listed below are T cell receptor beta chains from one sample, sequenced in a study of blood T cell repertoires in COVID-19. Sequencing was performed with immunoSEQ multiplex PCR; in TCRdb, only in-frame clones are kept and a portion is missing. Altogether around 250,000 clones are present, more than 70% being singletons, with the ten largest covering 1% to 1.5%. The sequenced sample was PBMCs or T cells enriched from blood (not recorded which). Receptor source: a woman between 35 and 50 years old with acute COVID-19. The CDR3 runs from the conserved cysteine through the conserved F or W. D genes are given only for firm matches. A clone size is listed for some rows: how often the clone was seen (once, few, many), or a class if it is expanded.

>.|TRBV3-1/TRBV3-2|.|TRBJ2-5
TGTGCCAGCAGCCAAGATCCCCACGCCCGGTACCAAGAGACCCAGTACTTC
CASSQDPHARYQETQYF
>few|TRBV9|.|TRBJ2-7
TGTGCCAGCAGCCTCGGACTCGGCTACTACGAGCAGTACTTC
CASSLGLGYYEQYF
>.|TRBV27|.|TRBJ2-1
TGTGCCAGCAGTAGCGGAAGCTCCTACAATGAGCAGTTCTTC
CASSSGSSYNEQFF
>.|TRBV18|.|TRBJ1-1
TGTGCCAGCTCACCGCAACAGGAGAACACTGAAGCTTTCTTT
CASSPQQENTEAFF
>.|TRBV4-1|TRBD2|TRBJ2-2
TGCGCCAGCAGCGATAAGCGGGAGGTCCTTGGCGGGGAGCTGTTTTTT
CASSDKREVLGGELFF
>.|TRBV19|.|TRBJ1-2
TGTGCCAGTAGTATGGGCTGGACACTGACTAACTATGGCTACACCTTC
CASSMGWTLTNYGYTF
>.|TRBV2|.|TRBJ1-3
TGTGCCAGCAGCTACTCTGGAAACACCATATATTTT
CASSYSGNTIYF
>.|TRBV27|TRBD2|TRBJ2-1
TGTGCCAGCAGTTTTTCACTAGCGGCTATCGGTGAGCAGTTCTTC
CASSFSLAAIGEQFF
>.|TRBV20-1|TRBD2|TRBJ2-1
TGCAGTGCTAGTTTAGCGGGAGGGTTTTTTTTCAATGAGCAGTTCTTC
CSASLAGGFFFNEQFF
>once|TRBV30|.|TRBJ1-1
TGTGCCTGGAGTCGGGAGACAATGAACACTGAAGCTTTCTTT
CAWSRETMNTEAFF
>.|TRBV27|TRBD1|TRBJ1-2
TGTGCCAGCAGCTTAAAGACAGGGGTCGGCTATGGCTACACCTTC
CASSLKTGVGYGYTF
>.|TRBV2|TRBD1|TRBJ2-2
TGTGCCAGCAGTCGACAGGGTCACACCGGGGAGCTGTTTTTT
CASSRQGHTGELFF
>.|TRBV18|TRBD1|TRBJ2-1
TGTGCCAGCTCACGAAGACAGGGGGCGCTTTACAATGAGCAGTTCTTC
CASSRRQGALYNEQFF
>.|TRBV7-2|TRBD2|TRBJ2-3
TGTGCCAGCAGCTTAATGGGACTAGCGGGCAAAGATACGCAGTATTTT
CASSLMGLAGKDTQYF
>.|TRBV11-3|TRBD2|TRBJ2-2
TGTGCCAGCCTTGCGGGAGCGACCGGGGAGCTGTTTTTT
CASLAGATGELFF
>.|TRBV2|.|TRBJ2-5
TGTGCCAGCAGTCCGACCCACGGGGAGACCCAGTACTTC
CASSPTHGETQYF
>.|TRBV19|TRBD2|TRBJ2-3
TGTGCCAGTCGACTAGCGGGGGAGCAGTATTTT
CASRLAGEQYF
>.|TRBV5-1|.|TRBJ1-1
TGCGCCAGCAGCTTGGGTCCCCAGGGGCAGGGCACTGAAGCTTTCTTT
CASSLGPQGQGTEAFF
>.|TRBV27|TRBD2|TRBJ2-1
TGTGCCAGCGCGGGGGAGGCCAATGAGCAGTTCTTC
CASAGEANEQFF
>.|TRBV5-6|.|TRBJ1-5
TGTGCCAGCAGCTTGACAGGCGACAATCAGCCCCAGCATTTT
CASSLTGDNQPQHF
>.|TRBV12-3/TRBV12-4|.|TRBJ2-1
TGTGCCAGCAGTAAGGGGTACAATGAGCAGTTCTTC
CASSKGYNEQFF
>once|TRBV19|TRBD2|TRBJ2-3
TGTGCCAGTAGGCTCCGGCGGGGGTTGGGCACAGATACGCAGTATTTT
CASRLRRGLGTDTQYF
>few|TRBV23-1|TRBD1|TRBJ1-5
TGCGCCAGCAGTCAAACACGACAGGGCCTCAATCAGCCCCAGCATTTT
CASSQTRQGLNQPQHF
>.|TRBV7-9|.|TRBJ2-5
TGTGCCAGCAGCTTAGACGGTCGGAGGGAAGAGACCCAGTACTTC
CASSLDGRREETQYF
>.|TRBV9|.|TRBJ2-1
TGTGCCAGCAGCGTCCGACAGGGAGGCTACAATGAGCAGTTCTTC
CASSVRQGGYNEQFF
>.|TRBV27|.|TRBJ2-2
TGTGCCAGCAGTTCCAGAACCCCGAACACCGGGGAGCTGTTTTTT
CASSSRTPNTGELFF
>.|TRBV14|.|TRBJ2-1
TGTGCCAGCAGTCGACAGAGAGTTTACAATGAGCAGTTCTTC
CASSRQRVYNEQFF
>.|TRBV11-3|TRBD1|TRBJ1-1
TGTGCCAGCAGCGCCCAGGGATGGAGACAGGGGGCGAACACTGAAGCTTTCTTT
CASSAQGWRQGANTEAFF
>.|TRBV7-6|TRBD1|TRBJ1-6
TGTGCCAGCAGCCCAGGACAGGGAAGATCACCCCTCCACTTT
CASSPGQGRSPLHF
>.|TRBV24-1|.|TRBJ1-6
TGTGCCACCAGTCGTACAGGATATAATTCACCCCTCCACTTT
CATSRTGYNSPLHF
>once|TRBV9|.|TRBJ1-2
TGTGCCAGCAGCGTATCCCAGCGTAACCCGCTCACCTATGGCTACACCTTC
CASSVSQRNPLTYGYTF
>many|TRBV19|TRBD1|TRBJ1-5
TGTGCCAGTAGTGGAGGACAGGGTCCTCTTCAGCCCCAGCATTTT
CASSGGQGPLQPQHF
>.|TRBV15|TRBD1|TRBJ1-4
TGTGCCACCAGCGTGGGACAGGCGAATGAAAAACTGTTTTTT
CATSVGQANEKLFF
>.|TRBV9|.|TRBJ1-2
TGTGCCAGCTCCGGACTGGTTGGCTATGGCTACACCTTC
CASSGLVGYGYTF
>.|TRBV7-9|TRBD1|TRBJ1-3
TGTGCCAGCAGCTATCCCGGACAGGGGGGGGGAAACACCATATATTTT
CASSYPGQGGGNTIYF